This T cell receptor (beta chain) came from a study of human T cells and chemical hapten exposure. About the study: Upper inner arm skin measuring about 2 cm by about 2 cm received 2% DPC for sensitization. Yields of TCR per sample differed, chiefly owing to small differences in pooled library volume.

Time point described: patch test 1, 2 weeks after DPC sensitization. Treatment here: therapeutic diphenylcyclopropenone sensitization with weekly scalp DPC. Each CDR3 protein is one row after TCRdb ran MiXCR on the RACE reads. The table includes a few hundred thousand distinct CDR3 sequences, about 4.4% detected once. There are 13 residues in the CDR3. Trimming removed 3 bases from V and 9 bases from J; junction bases left unmatched: 3. Germline V CDR1 and CDR2: SGHNT, YENEEA. J is TRBJ2-4 and V is TRBV11-3; 9 bases map to TRBD2. This sequence was found in a woman between 45 and 60 years old with alopecia areata. Some clones in this sample may be carry-over from other donors' samples. Here the sequenced sample was whole blood, taken in connection with sensitization to the hapten diphenylcyclopropenone (DPC). The CDR3 loop is CASSLGLAGIQYF. CDR3 bases: TGTGCCAGCAGCTTGGGACTAGCCGGCATTCAGTACTTC.